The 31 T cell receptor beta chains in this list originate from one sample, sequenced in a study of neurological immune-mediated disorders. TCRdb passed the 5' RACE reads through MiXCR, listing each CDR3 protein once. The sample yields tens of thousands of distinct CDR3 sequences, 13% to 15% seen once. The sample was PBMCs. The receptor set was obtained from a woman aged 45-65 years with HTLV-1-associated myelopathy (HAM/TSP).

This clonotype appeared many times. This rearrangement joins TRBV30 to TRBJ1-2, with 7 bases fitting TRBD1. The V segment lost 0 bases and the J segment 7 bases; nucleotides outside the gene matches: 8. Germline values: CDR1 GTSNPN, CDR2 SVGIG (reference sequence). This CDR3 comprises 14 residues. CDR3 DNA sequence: TGTGCCTGGAGTGTACAGGGGCGCGTTGGTGGCTACACCTTC. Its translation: CAWSVQGRVGGYTF. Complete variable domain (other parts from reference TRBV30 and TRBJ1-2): SQTIHQWPATLVQPVGSPLSLECTVEGTSNPNLYWYRQAAGRGLQLLFYSVGIGQISSEVPQNLSASRPQDRQFILSSKKLLLSDSGFYLCAWSVQGRVGGYTFGSGTRLTVV.

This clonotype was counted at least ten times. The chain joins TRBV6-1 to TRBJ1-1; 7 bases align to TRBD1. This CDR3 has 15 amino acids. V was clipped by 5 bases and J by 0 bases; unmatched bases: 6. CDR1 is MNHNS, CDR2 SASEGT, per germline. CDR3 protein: CASSQRQGMNTEAFF. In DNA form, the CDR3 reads TGTGCCAGCAGTCAGAGACAGGGAATGAACACTGAAGCTTTCTTT.

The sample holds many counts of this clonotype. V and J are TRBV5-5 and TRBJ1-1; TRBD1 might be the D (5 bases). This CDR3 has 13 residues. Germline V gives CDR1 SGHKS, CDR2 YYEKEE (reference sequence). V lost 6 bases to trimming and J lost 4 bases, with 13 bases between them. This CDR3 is CASTPGGLTEAFF. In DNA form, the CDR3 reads TGTGCCAGCACCCCCGGGGGTCTCACTGAAGCTTTCTTT.

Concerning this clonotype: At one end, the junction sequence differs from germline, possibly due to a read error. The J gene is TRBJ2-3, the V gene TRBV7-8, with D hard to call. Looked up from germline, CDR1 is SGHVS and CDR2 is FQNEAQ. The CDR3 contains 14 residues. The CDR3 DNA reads TGTGCCAGCAGCAAGCATAGGAGCACAGACACGCAGTATTTT. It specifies CASSKHRSTDTQYF. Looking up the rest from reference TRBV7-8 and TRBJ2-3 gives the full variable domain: GAGVSQSPRYKVAKRGQDVALRCDPISGHVSLFWYQQALGQGPEFLTYFQNEAQLDKSGLPSDRFFAERPEGSVSTLKIQRTQQEDSAVYLCASSKHRSTDTQYFGPGTRLTVL.

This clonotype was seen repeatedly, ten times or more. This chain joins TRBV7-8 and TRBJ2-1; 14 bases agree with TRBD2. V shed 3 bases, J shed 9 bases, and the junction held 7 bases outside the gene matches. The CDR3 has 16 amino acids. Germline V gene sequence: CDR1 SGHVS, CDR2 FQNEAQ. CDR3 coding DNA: TGTGCCAGCAGCTTTTCGACTAGCGGGGGGGCAGGTGAGCAGTTCTTC. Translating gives CASSFSTSGGAGEQFF.

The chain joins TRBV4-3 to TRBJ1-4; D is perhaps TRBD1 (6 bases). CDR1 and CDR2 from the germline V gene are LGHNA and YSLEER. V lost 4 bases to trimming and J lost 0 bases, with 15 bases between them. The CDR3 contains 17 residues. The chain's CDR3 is CASSPSTGRATNEKLFF. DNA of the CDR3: TGCGCCAGCAGCCCTTCAACAGGGAGGGCAACTAATGAAAAACTGTTTTTT.

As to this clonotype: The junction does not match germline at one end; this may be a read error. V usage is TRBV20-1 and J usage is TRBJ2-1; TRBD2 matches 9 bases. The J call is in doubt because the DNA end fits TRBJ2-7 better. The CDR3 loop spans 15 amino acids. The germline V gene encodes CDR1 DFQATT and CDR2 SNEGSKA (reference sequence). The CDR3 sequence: CSATYSGGYAYEQYF. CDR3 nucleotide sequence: TGCAGTGCTACCTATAGCGGGGGATACGCCTATGAGCAGTACTTC.

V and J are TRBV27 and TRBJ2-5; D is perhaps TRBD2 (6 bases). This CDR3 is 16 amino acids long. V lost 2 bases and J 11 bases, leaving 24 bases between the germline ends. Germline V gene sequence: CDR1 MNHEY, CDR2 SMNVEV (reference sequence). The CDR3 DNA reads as TGTGCCAGCAGTTTAACACGATTAACTAGCACAGATACGCAGTACTTC. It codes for CASSLTRLTSTDTQYF.

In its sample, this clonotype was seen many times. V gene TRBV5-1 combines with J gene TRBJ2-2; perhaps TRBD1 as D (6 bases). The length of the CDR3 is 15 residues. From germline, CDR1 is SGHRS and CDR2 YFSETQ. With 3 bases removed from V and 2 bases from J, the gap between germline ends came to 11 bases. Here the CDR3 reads CASSSTGYNTGELFF. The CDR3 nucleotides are TGCGCCAGCAGCTCAACAGGGTACAACACCGGGGAGCTGTTTTTT.

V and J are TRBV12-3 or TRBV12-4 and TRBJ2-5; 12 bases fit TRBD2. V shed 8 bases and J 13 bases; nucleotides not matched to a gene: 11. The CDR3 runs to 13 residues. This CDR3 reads CASRLLTSGGRYF. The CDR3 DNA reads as TGTGCCAGCCGTCTACTGACTAGCGGGGGTCGGTACTTC.

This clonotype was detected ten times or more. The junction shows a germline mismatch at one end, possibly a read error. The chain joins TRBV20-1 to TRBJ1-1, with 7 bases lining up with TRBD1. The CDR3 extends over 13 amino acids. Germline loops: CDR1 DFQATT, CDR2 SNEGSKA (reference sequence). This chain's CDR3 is CSASVQGNAEAFF. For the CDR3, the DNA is TGCAGTGCTAGCGTACAGGGGAACGCTGAAGCTTTCTTT.

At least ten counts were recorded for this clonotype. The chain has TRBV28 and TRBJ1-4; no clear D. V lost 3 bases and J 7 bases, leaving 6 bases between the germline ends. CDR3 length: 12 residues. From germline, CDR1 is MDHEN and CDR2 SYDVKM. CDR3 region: CASSFGSEKLFF. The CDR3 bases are TGTGCCAGCAGTTTTGGCAGTGAAAAACTGTTTTTT.

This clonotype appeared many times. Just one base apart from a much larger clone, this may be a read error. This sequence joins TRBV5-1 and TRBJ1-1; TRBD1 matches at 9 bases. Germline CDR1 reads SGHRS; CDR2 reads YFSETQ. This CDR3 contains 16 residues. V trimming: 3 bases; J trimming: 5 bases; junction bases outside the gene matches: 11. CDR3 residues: CASSSISGQGYTEAFF. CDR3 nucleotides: TGCGCCAGCAGCTCTATCTCCGGACAGGGGTATACTGAAGCTTTCTTT.

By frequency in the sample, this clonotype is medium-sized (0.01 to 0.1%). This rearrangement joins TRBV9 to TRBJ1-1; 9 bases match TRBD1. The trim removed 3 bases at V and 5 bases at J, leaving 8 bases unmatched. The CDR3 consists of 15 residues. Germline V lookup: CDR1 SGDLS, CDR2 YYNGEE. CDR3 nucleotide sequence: TGTGCCAGCAGCGCGGACAGGGGTGGTCGGACTGAAGCTTTCTTT. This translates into CASSADRGGRTEAFF. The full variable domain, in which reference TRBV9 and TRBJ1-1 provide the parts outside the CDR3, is DSGVTQTPKHLITATGQRVTLRCSPRSGDLSVYWYQQSLDQGLQFLIQYYNGEERAKGNILERFSAQQFPDLHSELNLSSLELGDSALYFCASSADRGGRTEAFFGQGTRLTVV.

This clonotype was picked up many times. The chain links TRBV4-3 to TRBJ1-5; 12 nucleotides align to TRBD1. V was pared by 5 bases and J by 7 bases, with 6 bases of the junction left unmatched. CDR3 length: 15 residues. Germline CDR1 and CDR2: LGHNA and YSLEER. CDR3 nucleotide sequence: TGCGCCAGCAGCGTCGGGACAGGGGGCGAACAGCCCCAGCATTTT. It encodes CASSVGTGGEQPQHF.

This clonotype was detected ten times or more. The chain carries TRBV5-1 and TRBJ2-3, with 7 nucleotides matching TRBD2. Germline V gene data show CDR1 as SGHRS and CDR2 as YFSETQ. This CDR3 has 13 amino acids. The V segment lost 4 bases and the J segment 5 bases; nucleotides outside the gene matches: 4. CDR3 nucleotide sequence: TGCGCCAGCAGCCAAGTAGCGGGAGATACGCAGTATTTT. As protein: CASSQVAGDTQYF.

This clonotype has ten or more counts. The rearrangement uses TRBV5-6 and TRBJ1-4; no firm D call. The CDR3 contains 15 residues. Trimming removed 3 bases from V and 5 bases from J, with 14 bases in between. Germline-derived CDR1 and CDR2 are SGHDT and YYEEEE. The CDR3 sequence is CASSSGGVMNEKLFF. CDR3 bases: TGTGCCAGCAGCTCCGGCGGGGTTATGAATGAAAAACTGTTTTTT.

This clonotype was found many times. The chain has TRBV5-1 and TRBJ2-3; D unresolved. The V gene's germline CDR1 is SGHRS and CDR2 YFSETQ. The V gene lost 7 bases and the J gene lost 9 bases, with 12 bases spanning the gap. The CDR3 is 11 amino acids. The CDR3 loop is CASSSMGTQYF. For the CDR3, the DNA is TGCGCCAGCTCTTCGATGGGGACGCAGTATTTT.

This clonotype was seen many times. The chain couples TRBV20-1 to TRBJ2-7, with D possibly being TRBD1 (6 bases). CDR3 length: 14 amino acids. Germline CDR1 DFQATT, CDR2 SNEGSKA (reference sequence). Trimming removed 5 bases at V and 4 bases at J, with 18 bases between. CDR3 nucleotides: TGCAGTGCTCGTCAGACAGGAGGTGTGTACGAGCAGTACTTC. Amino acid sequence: CSARQTGGVYEQYF.

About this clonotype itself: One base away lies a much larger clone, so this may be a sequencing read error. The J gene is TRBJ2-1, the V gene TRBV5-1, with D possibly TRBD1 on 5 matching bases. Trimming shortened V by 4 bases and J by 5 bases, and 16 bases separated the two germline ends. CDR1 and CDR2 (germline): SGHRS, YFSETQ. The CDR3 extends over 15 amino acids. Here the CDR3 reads CASSAIRTQDNEQFF. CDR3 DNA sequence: TGCGCCAGCAGCGCTATTAGGACACAAGACAATGAGCAGTTCTTC.

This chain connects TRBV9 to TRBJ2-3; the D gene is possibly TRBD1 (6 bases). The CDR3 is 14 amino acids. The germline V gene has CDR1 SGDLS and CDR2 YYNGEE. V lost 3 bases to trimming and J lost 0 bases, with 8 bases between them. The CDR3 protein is CASSETGSTDTQYF. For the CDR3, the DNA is TGTGCCAGCAGCGAAACAGGGAGCACAGATACGCAGTATTTT.

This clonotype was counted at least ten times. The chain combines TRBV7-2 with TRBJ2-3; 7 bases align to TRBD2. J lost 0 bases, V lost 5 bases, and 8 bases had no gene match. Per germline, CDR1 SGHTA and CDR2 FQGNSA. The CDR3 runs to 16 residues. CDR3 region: CASSRKSGVSTDTQYF. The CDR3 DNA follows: TGTGCCAGCAGCCGAAAGAGCGGGGTAAGCACAGATACGCAGTATTTT.

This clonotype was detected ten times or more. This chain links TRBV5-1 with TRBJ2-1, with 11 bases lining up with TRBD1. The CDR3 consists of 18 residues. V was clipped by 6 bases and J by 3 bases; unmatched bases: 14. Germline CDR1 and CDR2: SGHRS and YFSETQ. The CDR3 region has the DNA TGCGCCAGCACGAACACGGACAGGGGGCTAGCGGGCTACAATGAGCAGTTCTTC. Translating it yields CASTNTDRGLAGYNEQFF.

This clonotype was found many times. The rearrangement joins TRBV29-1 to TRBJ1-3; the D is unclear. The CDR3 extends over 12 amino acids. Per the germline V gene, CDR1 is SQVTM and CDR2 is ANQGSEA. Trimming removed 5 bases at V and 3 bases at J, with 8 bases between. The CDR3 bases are TGCAGCGTTAAGGTCGATGGAAACACCATATATTTT. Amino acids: CSVKVDGNTIYF. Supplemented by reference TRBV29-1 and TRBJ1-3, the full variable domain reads SAVISQKPSRDICQRGTSLTIQCQVDSQVTMMFWYRQQPGQSLTLIATANQGSEATYESGFVIDKFPISRPNLTFSTLTVSNMSPEDSSIYLCSVKVDGNTIYFGEGSWLTVV.

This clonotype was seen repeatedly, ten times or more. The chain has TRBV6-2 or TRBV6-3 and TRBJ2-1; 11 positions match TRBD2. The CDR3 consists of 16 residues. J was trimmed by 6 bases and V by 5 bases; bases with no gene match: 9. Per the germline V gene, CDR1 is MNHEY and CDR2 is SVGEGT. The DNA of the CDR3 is TGTGCCAGCAGTGCAGGTAGCGGGGGGGCCGGCAATGAGCAGTTCTTC. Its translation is CASSAGSGGAGNEQFF.

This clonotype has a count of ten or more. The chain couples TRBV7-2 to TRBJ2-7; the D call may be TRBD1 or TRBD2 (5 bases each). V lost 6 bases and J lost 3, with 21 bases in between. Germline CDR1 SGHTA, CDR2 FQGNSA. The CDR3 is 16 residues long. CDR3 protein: CASRSTIGAGNYEQYF. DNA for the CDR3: TGTGCCAGCAGATCTACCATCGGGGCAGGTAACTACGAGCAGTACTTC.

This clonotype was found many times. DNA of the CDR3: TGTGCCAGCAGCCTCGGTGAGGACAGCTATGGCTACACCTTC. It yields the protein CASSLGEDSYGYTF. The V gene is TRBV3-1, the J gene TRBJ1-2; tentative D call: TRBD1 (6 bases). The CDR3 runs 14 residues. Germline-derived CDR1 and CDR2 are LGHDT and YNNKEL (reference sequence). V lost 4 bases and J 4 bases, leaving 13 bases between the germline ends.

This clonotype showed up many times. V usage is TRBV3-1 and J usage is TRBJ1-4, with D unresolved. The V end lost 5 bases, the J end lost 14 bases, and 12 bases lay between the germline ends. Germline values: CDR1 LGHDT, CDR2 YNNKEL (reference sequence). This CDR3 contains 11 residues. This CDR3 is CASSRRGVLFF. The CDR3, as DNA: TGTGCCAGCAGCAGACGGGGTGTTCTGTTTTTT.

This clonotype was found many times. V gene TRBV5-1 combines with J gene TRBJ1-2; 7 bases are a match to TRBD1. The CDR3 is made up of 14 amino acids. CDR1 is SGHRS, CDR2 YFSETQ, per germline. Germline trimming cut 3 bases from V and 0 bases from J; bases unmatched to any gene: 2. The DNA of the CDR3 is TGCGCCAGCAGCTCCGGGACAGCTAACTATGGCTACACCTTC. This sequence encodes CASSSGTANYGYTF.

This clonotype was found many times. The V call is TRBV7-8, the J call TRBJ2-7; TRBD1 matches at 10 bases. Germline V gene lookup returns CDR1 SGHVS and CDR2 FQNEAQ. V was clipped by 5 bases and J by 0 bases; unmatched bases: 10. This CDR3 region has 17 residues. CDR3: CASSPTGGTGVSYEQYF. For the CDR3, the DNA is TGTGCCAGCAGCCCGACCGGCGGGACAGGGGTCTCCTACGAGCAGTACTTC.

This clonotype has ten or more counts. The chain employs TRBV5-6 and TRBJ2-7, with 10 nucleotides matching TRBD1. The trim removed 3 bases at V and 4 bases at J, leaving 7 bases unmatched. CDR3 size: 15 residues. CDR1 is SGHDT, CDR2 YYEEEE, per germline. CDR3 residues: CASSSSGTGAYEQYF. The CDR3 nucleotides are TGTGCCAGCAGCTCTTCCGGGACAGGGGCTTACGAGCAGTACTTC.